These 26 T cell receptor beta chains originate from one sample sequenced in a study of blood T cells in healthy people across ages. A sample-barcoded 5' primer and a J-beta primer mix were used in a second PCR of about 7 to 12 cycles. TCRdb ran MiXCR on the 5' RACE reads and lists one entry per CDR3 protein. The data contain roughly 2 million distinct CDR3 sequences, 40% to 55% of them singletons. Sequences were obtained from blood. The receptors derive from a woman between 40 and 55 years old in good health.

This clonotype appeared a few times. The chain couples TRBV12-3 or TRBV12-4 to TRBJ1-6; 10 bases are shared with TRBD1. After removal of 5 bases from V and 9 bases from J, the junction contained 10 bases not matched to a gene. This CDR3 comprises 16 residues. The CDR3 DNA reads as TGTGCCAGCAGTCTCGAAACCGGACAGGGGGGTTCACCCCTCCACTTT. Protein sequence: CASSLETGQGGSPLHF.

The chain has TRBV10-3 and TRBJ2-5; D possibly corresponds to TRBD1 (6 bases). The CDR3 has 17 residues. CDR1 ENHRY and CDR2 SYGVKD come from the germline V gene. Trimming took 2 bases from V and 0 from J, leaving 16 bases between them. The CDR3 reads CAISERSRGSYQETQYF. The CDR3 region has the DNA TGTGCCATCAGTGAGAGGTCCAGGGGCTCCTACCAAGAGACCCAGTACTTC.

The chain recombines TRBV4-3 with TRBJ1-6, with D perhaps matching TRBD1 (5 bases). The V end was cut by 7 bases, the J end by 7 bases, with 11 bases between. Germline V CDR1 and CDR2: LGHNA, YSLEER. CDR3 length equals 13 residues. In nucleotides, the CDR3 is TGCGCCAGCACCCGGGGACCCAATTCACCCCTCCACTTT. This gives the protein CASTRGPNSPLHF.

For this clonotype: One end of the junction does not line up with germline, which may come from a read error. The chain links TRBV12-3 or TRBV12-4 to TRBJ2-3; 10 bases are a match to TRBD2. The CDR3 totals 15 residues. The CDR3 DNA sequence: TGTGCCAGCAGTGAGGGACTAGCGAAAACAGATGCGCAGTATTTT. This sequence encodes CASSEGLAKTDAQYF.

This clonotype has a handful of counts. The chain uses TRBV20-1 and TRBJ2-3, with D tentatively TRBD1 (6 bases). Trimming removed 4 bases at V and 3 bases at J, with 14 bases between. The CDR3 runs 14 residues. CDR1 and CDR2 from the germline V gene are DFQATT and SNEGSKA (reference sequence). The CDR3 bases are TGCAGTGCTAAAAGGGGGAGTCTGACAGATACGCAGTATTTT. Its protein product is CSAKRGSLTDTQYF.

The chain joins TRBV18 to TRBJ1-5, with D possibly being TRBD1 (5 bases). Per the germline V gene, CDR1 is KGHSH and CDR2 is LQKENI. With 6 bases removed from V and 5 bases from J, the gap between germline ends came to 26 bases. This CDR3 comprises 18 residues. CDR3 coding DNA: TGTGCCAGCTCCCAGTTTGAGATAGGCGGAATGGGGGATCAGCCCCAGCATTTT. Translating gives CASSQFEIGGMGDQPQHF.

This clonotype was observed a handful of times. The V and J genes are TRBV28 and TRBJ2-7; 8 positions agree with TRBD1. This CDR3 comprises 16 residues. Germline loops: CDR1 MDHEN, CDR2 SYDVKM. V shed 6 bases, J shed 2 bases, and the junction held 12 bases outside the gene matches. The CDR3 DNA reads as TGTGCCAGCAGCCACAGTCCAGGGGGCCTCACCTACGAGCAGTACTTC. This gives the protein CASSHSPGGLTYEQYF.

This clonotype was counted between two and nine times. This chain uses TRBV7-9 with TRBJ1-2, with 7 bases matching TRBD1. This CDR3 spans 16 amino acids. Germline V gene sequence: CDR1 SEHNR, CDR2 FQNEAQ (reference sequence). Trimming removed 8 bases from V and 0 bases from J; junction bases left unmatched: 12. The CDR3 coding sequence is TGTGCCAGCGGCCAACGCGTGGGACAGTCTAACTATGGCTACACCTTC. Protein product: CASGQRVGQSNYGYTF.

The V call is TRBV7-8, the J call TRBJ2-6; D unclear. Germline loops: CDR1 SGHVS, CDR2 FQNEAQ. The V gene lost 3 bases and the J gene lost 2 bases, with 8 bases spanning the gap. This CDR3 region has 15 residues. The CDR3 nucleotides read TGTGCCAGCAGCTTTAGGGTCCCTGGGGCCAACGTCCTGACTTTC. Protein: CASSFRVPGANVLTF. The full variable domain, rest sourced from reference TRBV7-8 and TRBJ2-6, is GAGVSQSPRYKVAKRGQDVALRCDPISGHVSLFWYQQALGQGPEFLTYFQNEAQLDKSGLPSDRFFAERPEGSVSTLKIQRTQQEDSAVYLCASSFRVPGANVLTFGAGSRLTVL.

The chain couples TRBV15 to TRBJ1-2; 7 nucleotides agree with TRBD1. V dropped 9 bases and J dropped 0; count of bases not matched to a gene: 13. Germline V CDR1 and CDR2: LNHNV, YYDKDF (reference sequence). This CDR3 has 16 amino acids. The CDR3 is CATRNPTGLANYGYTF. The CDR3 DNA sequence: TGTGCCACAAGGAACCCGACAGGGCTGGCTAACTATGGCTACACCTTC.

This chain connects TRBV5-1 to TRBJ2-5, with D perhaps matching TRBD1 or TRBD2 (6 bases each). Germline CDR1 is SGHRS and CDR2 is YFSETQ. This CDR3 contains 15 residues. V lost 1 base, J lost 5 bases, and 15 bases lay in between. As DNA, the CDR3 is TGCGCCAGCAGCTTGAGTATCGGGGGCAGGGAGACCCAGTACTTC. It is translated as CASSLSIGGRETQYF. Full variable domain (rest looked up from reference TRBV5-1 and TRBJ2-5): KAGVTQTPRYLIKTRGQQVTLSCSPISGHRSVSWYQQTPGQGLQFLFEYFSETQRNKGNFPGRFSGRQFSNSRSEMNVSTLELGDSALYLCASSLSIGGRETQYFGPGTRLLVL.

The chain has TRBV10-1 and TRBJ2-7; no firm D call. The CDR3 totals 13 residues. The V end lost 0 bases, the J end lost 5 bases, and 8 bases lay between the germline ends. CDR1 is WNHNN and CDR2 is SYGVQD in the germline V gene (reference sequence). For the CDR3, the DNA is TGCGCCAGCAGTGAGTCGGCAGACGACGAGCAGTACTTC. It is translated as CASSESADDEQYF.

The chain couples TRBV11-1 to TRBJ2-5, with D uncertain. Trimming shortened V by 3 bases and J by 4 bases, and 18 bases separated the two germline ends. CDR1 is SGHAT, CDR2 FQDESV, per germline (reference sequence). The CDR3 contains 16 residues. The CDR3 sequence: CASSFDDSKGTETQYF. The CDR3 DNA is TGTGCCAGCAGCTTCGATGATAGCAAGGGAACAGAGACCCAGTACTTC. The full variable domain, completed using reference TRBV11-1 and TRBJ2-5, is EAEVAQSPRYKITEKSQAVAFWCDPISGHATLYWYRQILGQGPELLVQFQDESVVDDSQLPKDRFSAERLKGVDSTLKIQPAELGDSAMYLCASSFDDSKGTETQYFGPGTRLLVL.

The table lists this clonotype with a few counts. The chain has TRBV20-1 and TRBJ2-3, with 8 bases lining up with TRBD2. This CDR3 has 15 residues. Germline CDR1 DFQATT, CDR2 SNEGSKA (reference sequence). Trimming at V came to 1 base and at J to 0 bases, leaving 3 bases not matched to a gene. CDR3 nucleotide sequence: TGCAGTGCTAGAGGGGCTAGCGGGAGCACAGATACGCAGTATTTT. The encoded protein is CSARGASGSTDTQYF.

The CDR3 nucleotides are TGTGCCAGCCTAGGGAGACAGGGAGGTTTGGAAAAACTGTTTTTT. This gives the protein CASLGRQGGLEKLFF. The rearrangement links TRBV28 to TRBJ1-4; 7 bases map to TRBD1. Germline CDR1 reads MDHEN; CDR2 reads SYDVKM. CDR3 length: 15 residues. J gave up 8 bases and V 8 bases, and 14 bases lay outside the gene matches.

This clonotype was picked up a small number of times. The chain combines TRBV4-3 with TRBJ2-4; D call uncertain. CDR3 size: 13 residues. Looked up from germline, CDR1 is LGHNA and CDR2 is YSLEER. V was trimmed by 2 bases and J by 6 bases, leaving 8 bases between them. CDR3 loop: CASSQNDPNIQYF. CDR3 bases: TGCGCCAGCAGCCAAAACGACCCAAACATTCAGTACTTC.

This clonotype occurred a few times. The chain employs TRBV7-3 and TRBJ1-2; tentative D call: TRBD1 (5 bases). Germline lookup yields CDR1 SGHTA and CDR2 FQGTGA. V dropped 6 bases and J dropped 5 bases, with 22 bases sitting between them. There are 16 residues in the CDR3. Written as DNA, the CDR3 is TGTGCCAGCAGGTATCCGGGACTCAACCCCGAATATGGCTACACCTTC. As protein: CASRYPGLNPEYGYTF.

The chain links TRBV3-1 to TRBJ2-7; D perhaps matches TRBD1 (5 bases). CDR1 and CDR2 (germline): LGHDT, YNNKEL (reference sequence). V dropped 3 bases and J dropped 0 bases, with 12 bases sitting between them. This CDR3 contains 15 residues. In nucleotides, the CDR3 is TGTGCCAGCAGCCAGCAGGGTCAAGGCTCCTACGAGCAGTACTTC. This sequence encodes CASSQQGQGSYEQYF.

The J gene is TRBJ1-6, the V gene TRBV6-5; D not certain. The CDR3 is made up of 15 amino acids. In germline, CDR1 is MNHEY, CDR2 SVGAGI. Trimming removed 7 bases from V and 0 bases from J, with 10 bases in between. For the CDR3, the DNA is TGTGCCAGCACCAACGGCCTCTCCTATAATTCACCCCTCCACTTT. This encodes CASTNGLSYNSPLHF.

This CDR3 is CASSQDLQGANYGYTF. The DNA for the CDR3 is TGTGCCAGCAGCCAAGATCTACAGGGTGCTAACTATGGCTACACCTTC. This chain connects TRBV4-2 to TRBJ1-2; tentative D call: TRBD1 (6 bases). V shed 0 bases and J shed 0 bases, with 11 bases lying between them. The CDR3 loop spans 16 amino acids. CDR1 is LGHNA and CDR2 is YNFKEQ in the germline V gene.

This clonotype was seen more than once but under ten times. This sequence joins TRBV12-3 or TRBV12-4 and TRBJ2-6; D remains ambiguous. CDR3 length: 17 amino acids. V was pared by 2 bases and J by 4 bases, with 15 bases between. The CDR3 DNA reads as TGTGCCAGCAGTTTAAACCTCGGGCGGTTCGGGGCCAACGTCCTGACTTTC. Translating it yields CASSLNLGRFGANVLTF.

V and J are TRBV20-1 and TRBJ1-2; TRBD1 might be the D (5 bases). V was pared by 7 bases and J by 8 bases, with 20 bases between. CDR3 length: 13 residues. Germline lookup yields CDR1 DFQATT and CDR2 SNEGSKA (reference sequence). CDR3 DNA: TGCAGTGTGCGACAGTGGGGTGGCGACGGCTACACCTTC. It encodes CSVRQWGGDGYTF.

Written as DNA, the CDR3 is TGTGCCACCGCGCGGGTGCGGGGGGGCCGAGAGTTCTTC. It encodes CATARVRGGREFF. This sequence joins TRBV12-3 or TRBV12-4 and TRBJ2-1; TRBD2 agrees at 9 bases. The CDR3 covers 13 residues. V lost 10 bases to trimming and J lost 14 bases; unmatched junction nucleotides: 15.

This chain joins TRBV6-1 and TRBJ2-4; D is unresolved. Matching the DNA end better, TRBJ2-7 makes the J call doubtful. The CDR3 loop spans 13 amino acids. Germline CDR1 and CDR2: MNHNS and SASEGT. The CDR3 bases are TGTGCCAGCATTGACAAGCCTTCCTACGAGCAGTACTTC. This translates into CASIDKPSYEQYF.

Comments on this clonotype: With a much larger clone just one base away, this may be a read error. CDR3 loop: CSARDPTAGEYF. The CDR3 DNA is TGCAGTGCTAGAGATCCGACGGCGGGGGAGTACTTC. The chain uses TRBV20-1 and TRBJ2-7; 7 bases agree with TRBD2. The germline CDR1 and CDR2 sequences are DFQATT and SNEGSKA (reference sequence). The ends lost 0 bases at V and 11 bases at J; junction bases unmatched: 7. The CDR3 spans 12 residues.

The V call is TRBV20-1, the J call TRBJ1-1, with TRBD1 identical over 7 bases. Germline V gives CDR1 DFQATT, CDR2 SNEGSKA (reference sequence). V lost 0 bases, J lost 4 bases, and 5 bases stayed unmatched. CDR3 length: 14 amino acids. The CDR3 spells CSARDPAGGTEAFF. As DNA, the CDR3 is TGCAGTGCTAGAGATCCTGCAGGGGGCACTGAAGCTTTCTTT.